These 26 T cell receptor beta chains came from one sample sequenced in a study of blood T cell repertoires in COVID-19 (dated by TCRdb to 2020 to 2021). Libraries were prepared through the immunoSEQ multiplex PCR assay. Not all clones reach the TCRdb copy of this immuneACCESS table, which keeps in-frame sequences only. Checked studies attribute under half of the gap to unresolved V genes and leave the rest unexplained. The sample records some 150,000 clones, approximately 80% of which are singletons. The ten largest make up 4.5% to 5.5% of the sample. Sequencing was done on a sample of peripheral blood. All receptors come from a human donor in a cohort sampled during active COVID-19.

This clone occurred once. This chain links TRBV28 with TRBJ2-1; TRBD2 agrees at 8 bases. Germline CDR1 MDHEN, CDR2 SYDVKM. Germline trimming cut 8 bases from V and 4 bases from J; bases unmatched to any gene: 16. The CDR3 runs to 17 residues. CDR3 sequence reads: CASSSLWAGGGYNEQFF. The CDR3 nucleotides are TGTGCCAGCTCCTCTTTATGGGCGGGGGGAGGATACAATGAGCAGTTCTTC.

This clone was observed at least ten times. The genes are TRBV9 and TRBJ1-2; a weak D match, TRBD1 (6 bases). The CDR3 covers 14 residues. Looked up from germline, CDR1 is SGDLS and CDR2 is YYNGEE. V lost 0 bases, J lost 4 bases, and 10 bases lay in between. CDR3 in amino acids: CASSVGGQPYGYTF. DNA of the CDR3: TGTGCCAGCAGCGTAGGAGGACAGCCCTATGGCTACACCTTC.

The chain uses TRBV24-1 and TRBJ2-1; possible D gene TRBD1, 5 bases. CDR1 is KGHDR, CDR2 SFDVKD, per germline. V was pared by 6 bases and J by 8 bases, with 13 bases between. The CDR3 spans 13 residues. The CDR3 nucleotides read TGTGCCACCAGTCGGCTTCAAGGGGATGAGCAGTTCTTC. Amino acid sequence: CATSRLQGDEQFF.

In this sample, this clone turned up once. This chain links TRBV28 with TRBJ1-4; tentative D call: TRBD1 (6 bases). Trimming shortened V by 6 bases and J by 2 bases, and 22 bases separated the two germline ends. The V gene's germline CDR1 is MDHEN and CDR2 SYDVKM. This CDR3 comprises 18 residues. The CDR3 sequence is CASSPTWTELWTNEKLFF. CDR3 DNA sequence: TGTGCCAGCAGCCCCACCTGGACAGAACTATGGACTAATGAAAAACTGTTTTTT.

The chain is built from TRBV3-1 (or the pseudogene TRBV3-2) and TRBJ1-1; D is perhaps TRBD1 (6 bases). V lost 0 bases and J lost 4, with 12 bases in between. CDR3 length: 15 amino acids. Germline CDR1 is LGHDT and CDR2 is YNNKEL (reference sequence). The CDR3 region has the DNA TGTGCCAGCAGCCAAGATCCGGGACAATCCACTGAAGCTTTCTTT. Translating gives CASSQDPGQSTEAFF.

The V and J genes are TRBV18 and TRBJ2-7; D perhaps matches TRBD2 (7 bases). CDR1 KGHSH and CDR2 LQKENI come from the germline V gene. Between the trimmed V and J ends, which lost 3 bases and 2 bases, there was a span of 11 bases. CDR3 length equals 14 residues. CDR3 sequence: CASSPVGGPYEQYF. Written as DNA, the CDR3 is TGTGCCAGCTCACCCGTGGGGGGGCCCTACGAGCAGTACTTC. Variable domain in full (rest from reference TRBV18 and TRBJ2-7): NAGVMQNPRHLVRRRGQEARLRCSPMKGHSHVYWYRQLPEEGLKFMVYLQKENIIDESGMPKERFSAEFPKEGPSILRIQQVVRGDSAAYFCASSPVGGPYEQYFGPGTRLTVT.

As regards this clone: A junction end diverges from the germline sequence, so it may reflect a read error. The rearrangement uses TRBV7-7 and TRBJ1-1; possible D gene TRBD1, 6 bases. The length of the CDR3 is 13 residues. The germline V gene has CDR1 SSHAT and CDR2 FNYEAQ (reference sequence). The CDR3 is CASSLDRLSEAFF. The CDR3 DNA follows: TGTGCTAGCAGCCTTGACAGGCTCTCTGAAGCTTTCTTT.

The chain links TRBV3-1 (or the pseudogene TRBV3-2) to TRBJ1-2; D perhaps matches TRBD1 (5 bases). The V and J ends lost 4 bases and 0 bases respectively, with 12 bases between them. The CDR3 is made up of 15 amino acids. The germline V gene encodes CDR1 LGHDT and CDR2 YNNKEL (reference sequence). CDR3 region: CASSRMTATNYGYTF. CDR3 bases: TGTGCCAGCAGCCGGATGACAGCAACTAACTATGGCTACACCTTC.

This chain joins TRBV10-1 and TRBJ2-3, with 9 bases matching TRBD2. CDR3 size: 14 residues. J lost 5 bases, V lost 6 bases, and 6 bases had no gene match. Looked up from germline, CDR1 is WNHNN and CDR2 is SYGVQD (reference sequence). The CDR3 spells CASSIAGAVDTQYF. In nucleotides, the CDR3 is TGCGCCAGCAGCATAGCGGGAGCAGTAGATACGCAGTATTTT.

The CDR3 DNA follows: TGTGCCAGCAGCCTCCTAGGACAGGGTGGCACTGAAGCTTTCTTT. This codes for CASSLLGQGGTEAFF. The chain combines TRBV3-1 (or the pseudogene TRBV3-2) with TRBJ1-1; 8 bases fit TRBD1. V lost 4 bases to trimming and J lost 4 bases; unmatched junction nucleotides: 8. This CDR3 comprises 15 residues. From germline, CDR1 is LGHDT and CDR2 YNNKEL (reference sequence).

The V gene is TRBV6-5, the J gene TRBJ2-7; possibly TRBD2 for D (6 bases). This CDR3 spans 15 amino acids. Germline assignment: CDR1 MNHEY and CDR2 SVGAGI. Trimming removed 8 bases at V and 2 bases at J, with 19 bases between. This CDR3 is CASSPGVPRPYEQYF. Written as DNA, the CDR3 is TGTGCCAGCTCCCCGGGAGTGCCAAGGCCCTACGAGCAGTACTTC.

The chain is built from TRBV5-6 and TRBJ2-7; TRBD2 matches at 9 bases. CDR1 is SGHDT and CDR2 is YYEEEE in the germline V gene. The ends lost 4 bases at V and 7 bases at J; junction bases unmatched: 12. The CDR3 runs to 15 residues. The CDR3 DNA follows: TGTGCCAGCAGCCTAACCGGGACTAGCCTTGGGGAGCAGTACGTC. Translating it yields CASSLTGTSLGEQYV.

The J gene is TRBJ2-2, the V gene TRBV3-1 (or the pseudogene TRBV3-2), with D tentatively TRBD2 (6 bases). Germline CDR1 is LGHDT and CDR2 is YNNKEL (reference sequence). V gave up 5 bases and J gave up 3 bases, with 19 bases separating them. The CDR3 totals 17 residues. CDR3 bases: TGTGCCAGCAGCGAATGGTCCGGAGGGCCTTACACCGGGGAGCTGTTTTTT. Protein: CASSEWSGGPYTGELFF.

V usage is TRBV28 and J usage is TRBJ2-2, with D maybe TRBD2 (6 bases). The CDR3 totals 14 residues. Germline loops: CDR1 MDHEN, CDR2 SYDVKM. The germline V and J ends were trimmed by 2 bases and 2 bases, with 6 bases remaining between them. The CDR3 reads CASSLTSNTGELFF. In DNA form, the CDR3 reads TGTGCCAGCAGTTTAACTAGCAACACCGGGGAGCTGTTTTTT.

The chain is built from TRBV30 and TRBJ1-2, with 8 bases identical to TRBD1. The CDR3 length is 14 residues. CDR1 and CDR2 from the germline V gene are GTSNPN and SVGIG (reference sequence). The junction had 8 bases not matched to a gene; V was cut back by 0 bases and J by 8 bases. DNA for the CDR3: TGTGCCTGGAGTGTAGTTCAGGGGGCGCGGGGCTACACCTTC. Protein sequence: CAWSVVQGARGYTF.

This clone was counted between two and nine times. One junction end disagrees with the germline gene, perhaps due to a read error. The chain has TRBV5-4 and TRBJ2-5; D perhaps matches TRBD2 (6 bases). The CDR3 length is 13 residues. The germline CDR1 and CDR2 sequences are SGHNT and YYREEE (reference sequence). CDR3 in amino acids: CASSLAGRETQYF. CDR3 sequence (DNA): TGTGCCAGCAGTTTGGCAGGGAGGGAGACCCAGTACTTC.

The rearrangement uses TRBV6-5 and TRBJ2-7; 9 bases fit TRBD2. The CDR3 has 15 residues. The germline V gene has CDR1 MNHEY and CDR2 SVGAGI. V trimming: 8 bases; J trimming: 6 bases; junction bases outside the gene matches: 14. This CDR3 reads CASGVVAGARSEQYV. The CDR3 nucleotides are TGTGCCAGCGGCGTCGTAGCGGGAGCAAGGAGCGAGCAGTACGTC.

J is TRBJ2-5 and V is TRBV7-9; 7 bases agree with TRBD1. The CDR3 totals 15 residues. Germline CDR1 and CDR2: SEHNR and FQNEAQ (reference sequence). The ends lost 3 bases at V and 3 bases at J; junction bases unmatched: 7. The CDR3 nucleotides are TGTGCCAGCAGCTTCCCGACAGGGTCCAAAGAGACCCAGTACTTC. Protein product: CASSFPTGSKETQYF. Based on the CDR3 plus reference TRBV7-9 and TRBJ2-5, the full variable domain is DTGVSQNPRHKITKRGQNVTFRCDPISEHNRLYWYRQTLGQGPEFLTYFQNEAQLEKSRLLSDRFSAERPKGSFSTLEIQRTEQGDSAMYLCASSFPTGSKETQYFGPGTRLLVL.

The CDR3 is CASTPWRQGKGYNEQFF. The CDR3 DNA sequence: TGTGCCAGCACCCCGTGGAGACAGGGAAAGGGGTACAATGAGCAGTTCTTC. The chain employs TRBV28 and TRBJ2-1; TRBD1 matches 7 bases. CDR3 length: 17 amino acids. Germline lookup yields CDR1 MDHEN and CDR2 SYDVKM. V was clipped by 7 bases and J by 4 bases; unmatched bases: 16.

This clone came up a few times. V gene TRBV19 combines with J gene TRBJ1-1, with TRBD1 identical over 7 bases. CDR3 length: 14 amino acids. J was trimmed by 3 bases and V by 5 bases; bases with no gene match: 6. CDR1 LNHDA and CDR2 SQIVND come from the germline V gene (reference sequence). CDR3 coding DNA: TGTGCCAGTAGTTCGACAGGGTGGGACACTGAAGCTTTCTTT. Residues: CASSSTGWDTEAFF.

The chain employs TRBV5-1 and TRBJ2-5; D may be TRBD1 (5 bases). Trimming removed 0 bases from V and 4 bases from J, with 7 bases in between. From germline, CDR1 is SGHRS and CDR2 YFSETQ. The CDR3 sequence is 13 residues long. CDR3 coding DNA: TGCGCCAGCAGCTTGGAGGGGTCAGAGACCCAGTACTTC. This translates into CASSLEGSETQYF.

The chain has TRBV6-2 or TRBV6-3 and TRBJ2-3; 8 nucleotides align to TRBD2. The length of the CDR3 is 16 residues. Looked up from germline, CDR1 is MNHEY and CDR2 is SVGEGT. The junction had 9 bases not matched to a gene; V was cut back by 6 bases and J by 1 base. The CDR3 spells CASSPPAGGGTDTQYF. In nucleotides, the CDR3 is TGTGCCAGCAGCCCCCCTGCGGGGGGCGGCACAGATACGCAGTATTTT.

The gene calls are TRBV21-1 and TRBJ1-5; the table's D call of TRBD1 was not tested on the DNA. TRBV21-1 is a documented pseudogene. This CDR3 is built from 20 residues. The CDR3 coding sequence is TGTGCCAGCAGCAGATGTGCAGGGACAGGGGCTATCTATAGCAATCAGCCCCAGCATTTT. Protein sequence: CASSRCAGTGAIYSNQPQHF.

This chain links TRBV4-1 with TRBJ2-1; 9 bases are a match to TRBD2. The V gene's germline CDR1 is MGHRA and CDR2 YSYEKL. Unmatched junction bases numbered 7, after V lost 0 bases and J lost 4 bases. The length of the CDR3 is 17 residues. CDR3 in amino acids: CASSQDPAGGSYNEQFF. In DNA, the CDR3 is TGCGCCAGCAGCCAAGATCCAGCGGGGGGTTCATACAATGAGCAGTTCTTC.

This clone was seen more than once but under ten times. The CDR3 sequence is CASSLGTGLRGYTF. DNA for the CDR3: TGTGCCAGCAGTTTAGGGACAGGGTTAAGGGGCTACACCTTC. The rearrangement uses TRBV27 and TRBJ1-2; 9 nucleotides line up with TRBD1. The CDR3 covers 14 residues. Germline V gene lookup returns CDR1 MNHEY and CDR2 SMNVEV (reference sequence). V shed 2 bases and J 8 bases; nucleotides not matched to a gene: 6.

The chain uses TRBV2 and TRBJ2-2; maybe TRBD2 (5 bases). The germline V gene encodes CDR1 SNHLY and CDR2 FYNNEI. Trimming took 8 bases from V and 4 from J, leaving 14 bases between them. There are 14 residues in the CDR3. CDR3: CASQNRGSTGELFF. DNA for the CDR3: TGTGCCAGCCAGAACCGGGGTAGCACCGGGGAGCTGTTTTTT.